This record concerns one TCR beta chain sequence. Antigen specificity is unknown. This record comes from a study of vaccination and CD4 T cells after COVID-19. Study at large: SARS-CoV-2, HCoV-NL63, HCoV-OC43 and HCoV-229E supplied the overlapping spike peptides used to stimulate cells.

CDR3 length: 13 residues. Trimming took 4 bases from V and 5 from J, leaving 11 bases between them. Germline CDR1 KGHSH, CDR2 LQKENI. Stated treatment: approximately 10-day PBMC culture with coronavirus spike peptide pools or control peptides (ViraFEST assay). Wells contained 1.5 million to 2.5 million PBMCs each, and these were cultured with roughly 9.9 IU/ml IL-2 and around 10 ug/ml peptide pools. An Oncomine TCR Beta short-read assay was used to sequence the DNA from cultured CD4+ T cells. CD4+ T cells were cultured, and genomic DNA was extracted from them. TCRdb re-analysed the PCR reads in MiXCR, keeping a single row per CDR3 protein. The repertoire holds over 8,000 distinct CDR3 sequences, 20% to 25% seen once, with 20% to 25% in the top ten.

The sequenced material came from cultured CD4+ T cells from blood. The chain uses TRBV18 and TRBJ2-5, with a possible D match to TRBD2 (5 bases). The TCR originated in a human donor with COVID-19. The CDR3 loop reads CASSQIRGETQYF. In DNA, the CDR3 is TGTGCCAGCTCACAGATCCGCGGGGAGACCCAGTACTTC.